One sample yielded the 15 T cell receptor beta chains listed below, sequenced in a study of tumor-infiltrating lymphocytes in primary liver carcinoma. With a constant-region primer, TCR beta cDNA was made from approximately 510 ng of total RNA. ARM-PCR, slightly modified, supplied the TCR beta libraries through three nested multiplex PCR rounds. Investigators reported that the first two PCR rounds, at roughly 10 cycles each, used TRBV1-TRBV30 forward primers with a C-beta reverse primer. TCRdb re-called the multiplex PCR reads with MiXCR, one entry per CDR3 protein. The data show about 320,000 distinct CDR3 sequences, about three fifths seen once. Unsorted whole blood supplied the blood RNA, and germline DNA was isolated too. Source material: peripheral blood. All receptors come from a woman younger than 45 with primary liver carcinoma and hepatitis B virus infection.

This clonotype was seen a few times. A much larger clone lies a single base off, so this may be a read error. The rearrangement uses TRBV29-1 and TRBJ2-7; TRBD1 aligns across 9 bases. V shed 8 bases and J 1 base; nucleotides not matched to a gene: 9. Germline values: CDR1 SQVTM, CDR2 ANQGSEA. This CDR3 contains 14 residues. The CDR3 sequence: CSLLPGTGSYEQYF. DNA of the CDR3: TGCAGCCTTCTGCCCGGGACAGGGTCCTACGAGCAGTACTTC.

Turning to this clonotype: A much larger clonotype is one base distant, so this may be a read error. The chain's CDR3 is CSLGLGDEQFF. The CDR3 DNA sequence: TGCAGCTTGGGACTGGGCGATGAGCAGTTCTTC. The rearrangement links TRBV29-1 to TRBJ2-1, with D maybe TRBD2 (6 bases). Germline V CDR1 and CDR2: SQVTM, ANQGSEA. The CDR3 has 11 amino acids. V was trimmed by 8 bases and J by 8 bases, leaving 13 bases between them.

This clonotype was counted only a few times. The J gene is TRBJ2-3, the V gene TRBV28; 7 positions match TRBD1. V was pared by 6 bases and J by 1 base, with 10 bases of the junction left unmatched. The CDR3 contains 16 residues. Germline lookup yields CDR1 MDHEN and CDR2 SYDVKM. The CDR3 region has the DNA TGTGCCAGCAGCGCGACAGGGCTGTTGGGCACAGATACGCAGTATTTT. Protein product: CASSATGLLGTDTQYF.

The V gene is TRBV6-5, the J gene TRBJ1-5; D is unresolved. Trimming removed 0 bases from V and 7 bases from J, with 7 bases in between. The CDR3 is 13 residues long. The germline gives CDR1 MNHEY, CDR2 SVGAGI. The CDR3 nucleotides read TGTGCCAGCAGTTACTCCCATGGACAGCCCCAGCATTTT. This encodes CASSYSHGQPQHF.

This clonotype has just a few counts. The rearrangement links TRBV7-8 to TRBJ1-2; 10 nucleotides align to TRBD1. There are 15 residues in the CDR3. Per germline, CDR1 SGHVS and CDR2 FQNEAQ. Trimming cost V 4 bases and J 5 bases; bases outside gene matches: 7. This chain's CDR3 is CASSSPGQGPYGYTF. The CDR3 bases are TGTGCCAGCAGCTCCCCGGGACAGGGGCCTTATGGCTACACCTTC.

This clonotype showed up just once. One end of the junction varies from germline; a read error may be responsible. This rearrangement joins TRBV11-2 to TRBJ2-3; possible D gene TRBD1, 6 bases. Germline CDR1 reads SGHAT; CDR2 reads FQNNGV. This CDR3 contains 14 residues. The CDR3 sequence: CANSLGGLGDTQYF. CDR3 nucleotide sequence: TGTGCCAACAGCCTAGGGGGTCTGGGAGATACGCAGTATTTT.

V is TRBV5-1 and J is TRBJ2-7, with TRBD2 identical over 14 bases. Germline V gene data show CDR1 as SGHRS and CDR2 as YFSETQ. This CDR3 has 15 amino acids. Germline trimming cut 4 bases from V and 6 bases from J; bases unmatched to any gene: 6. CDR3 sequence: CASSGTSGSVGEQYF. DNA of the CDR3: TGCGCCAGCAGCGGGACTAGCGGGAGCGTGGGCGAGCAGTACTTC.

The rearrangement links TRBV12-5 to TRBJ2-5; D may be TRBD1 (6 bases). This CDR3 spans 15 amino acids. CDR1 LGHNT and CDR2 FRNRAP come from the germline V gene. V dropped 6 bases and J dropped 1 base, with 15 bases sitting between them. The CDR3 reads CASGQTRTAQETQYF. As DNA, the CDR3 is TGTGCTAGTGGCCAGACCCGGACAGCCCAAGAGACCCAGTACTTC.

The chain combines TRBV11-2 with TRBJ2-3, with 8 nucleotides matching TRBD2. The V segment lost 4 bases and the J segment 5 bases; nucleotides outside the gene matches: 14. Germline V gene data show CDR1 as SGHAT and CDR2 as FQNNGV. The CDR3 consists of 17 residues. The CDR3 loop is CASSSAWASGPRDTQYF. CDR3 in DNA: TGTGCCAGCAGCTCCGCCTGGGCTAGCGGGCCCAGAGATACGCAGTATTTT.

This clonotype turned up a few times. The chain has TRBV6-6 and TRBJ1-5; 7 bases line up with TRBD1. This CDR3 is 13 amino acids long. Germline V gene lookup returns CDR1 MNHNY and CDR2 SVGAGI (reference sequence). The V segment lost 6 bases and the J segment 6 bases; nucleotides outside the gene matches: 5. CDR3 residues: CASRVDRAQPQHF. In nucleotides, the CDR3 is TGTGCCAGCAGGGTCGACAGGGCTCAGCCCCAGCATTTT.

This clonotype has only a few counts. This may be a read error: a much more frequent sequence differs by one nucleotide. The rearrangement links TRBV11-1 to TRBJ2-7; D is possibly TRBD1 (5 bases). Looked up from germline, CDR1 is SGHAT and CDR2 is FQDESV (reference sequence). The CDR3 loop spans 12 amino acids. The CDR3, as DNA: TGTGCCAGCAGCCCAGGGTTGAAAGAGCAGTGCTTC. Translated, it gives CASSPGLKEQCF.

A word on this clonotype: Since a much larger clone is just one base distant, this may be a read error. J is TRBJ1-5 and V is TRBV12-3 or TRBV12-4; the D is unclear. The CDR3 runs to 13 residues. Deletions cut 5 bases from V and 7 bases from J, with 12 bases between. The CDR3 loop is CASSRILGQPQHF. CDR3 in DNA: TGTGCCAGCAGTAGGATATTGGGGCAGCCCCAGCATTTT.

Of note for this clonotype: The junction differs from germline at one of its ends, possibly a read error. The V and J genes are TRBV6-2 or TRBV6-3 and TRBJ2-3, with 9 bases that match TRBD1. The CDR3 is 15 residues long. Germline-derived CDR1 and CDR2 are MNHEY and SVGEGT. The CDR3 sequence: CDSSWTGVRTDTQYF. CDR3 sequence (DNA): TGTGACAGCAGCTGGACAGGGGTTCGCACAGATACGCAGTATTTT.

A single count supports this clonotype. Germline is not matched at one junction end, which may reflect a read error. The chain employs TRBV11-2 and TRBJ2-1, with D tentatively TRBD1 or TRBD2 (7 bases each). Germline-derived CDR1 and CDR2 are SGHAT and FQNNGV. This CDR3 contains 14 residues. The CDR3 DNA sequence: TGTGTCAGCAGCCCCGGGGGAGGGGGCGATGAGCAGCTCTTC. It is translated as CVSSPGGGGDEQLF.

This clonotype was seen many times. V and J are TRBV6-5 and TRBJ2-7; tentatively, D is TRBD2 (6 bases). This CDR3 comprises 14 residues. Per the germline V gene, CDR1 is MNHEY and CDR2 is SVGAGI. CDR3 coding DNA: TGTGCAACATCACCGCGTGCGGGGTCCTACGAGCAGTACTTC. Protein: CATSPRAGSYEQYF.